This TCR beta chain was identified during a study of blood T cells in healthy people across ages. Findings and limits, study-wide: Both higher diversity and more naive CD4+ cells marked long-lived donors when set against aged donors. Estimated diversity that came from one million T cells was considered an underestimate.

Combining a sample-barcoded 5' primer with a J-beta primer mix, a second PCR ran for about 6 to 12 cycles. MiXCR, run by TCRdb on the 5' RACE reads, gives a single entry per CDR3 protein. The repertoire holds nearly 800,000 distinct CDR3 sequences, with just under 25% as singletons. Trimming took 0 bases from V and 0 from J, leaving 15 bases between them. CDR1 MNHEY and CDR2 SVGAGI come from the germline V gene. The length of the CDR3 is 18 residues. The table lists this clonotype with a few counts. Its antigen is still unknown. The sample also formed part of further work on T cells of mothers and their children.

This chain connects TRBV6-5 to TRBJ1-3; D gene ambiguous. Sequencing was carried out using blood. This TCR came from a boy younger than 18 in good health. CDR3 residues: CASSYSNPPFSSGNTIYF. For the CDR3, the DNA is TGTGCCAGCAGTTACTCGAATCCACCGTTCAGCTCTGGAAACACCATATATTTT.